This T cell receptor beta chain was profiled in a study of early T cells in non-severe SARS-CoV-2 infection. At the level of the study: Unsorted whole-blood RNA was sequenced in bulk, leaving chains unpaired. Findings and limits, study-wide: Comparison of clonotypes with VDJdb favored anti-spike CD8 responses while missing private and CD4 specificities.

V was shortened by 8 bases and J by 2 bases, with 14 bases between the two germline ends. The CDR3 is made up of 14 amino acids. Germline loops: CDR1 ENHRY, CDR2 SYGVKD. Attached unique molecular identifiers marked individual cDNA molecules. MiXCR was run by TCRdb on the 5' RACE reads, yielding one entry per CDR3 protein. In the table there are 54,000 or so distinct CDR3 sequences, 10% to 15% of which are singletons. About this clonotype: The target antigen is unknown.

Specimen: whole blood. This receptor was taken from an adult who was a healthcare worker with PCR-confirmed SARS-CoV-2 infection or an uninfected control (not recorded which). The rearrangement links TRBV10-3 to TRBJ2-3, with TRBD1 as a possible D gene (6 bases). The CDR3 reads CAIRARGNTDTQYF. The CDR3 region has the DNA TGTGCCATCCGAGCTAGGGGGAACACAGATACGCAGTATTTT.